The TCR beta chain described here comes from a study of T cell responses to AZD1222 COVID-19 vaccine. Only in-frame clones appear in the TCRdb table, and some are missing; sequencing was by immunoSEQ multiplex PCR. The sample holds 100,000 or so clones, roughly nine tenths seen once. CDR3 length: 16 residues. Germline lookup yields CDR1 SGHKS and CDR2 YYEKEE (reference sequence). J lost 3 bases, V lost 6 bases, and 10 bases had no gene match. The chain employs TRBV5-5 and TRBJ2-3; 10 nucleotides align to TRBD2. The sequence was obtained from an adult in good health. Sample: peripheral blood, taken on day 0 of AZD1222 vaccination. In DNA, the CDR3 is TGTGCCAGCAACGAAAAGAGCGGGGGGGTTACAGATACGCAGTATTTT. Its translation is CASNEKSGGVTDTQYF.